The rows below give T cell receptor beta chains drawn from one sample of a study of blood T cell repertoires in COVID-19. Repertoires were generated with immunoSEQ multiplex PCR, while TCRdb's copy carries only in-frame clones and drops some. The sample yields more than 200,000 clones, 84% seen once. The source material was PBMCs or T cells enriched from blood (not recorded which). These receptor sequences come from a man in his sixties who had recovered from COVID-19. CDR3s include the opening cysteine and the closing phenylalanine or tryptophan. A D gene is named only where the DNA matches it firmly. Expanded clones are given a class, and other clones once, few, many or no size at all.

J	V	size	D	CDR3	DNA
TRBJ1-3	TRBV5-1	.	TRBD1	CASSLAGGGNTIYF	TGCGCCAGCAGCTTGGCAGGGGGAGGAAACACCATATATTTT
TRBJ1-2	TRBV7-9	.	.	CASSLNRPGYTF	TGTGCCAGCAGCTTAAACAGGCCTGGCTACACCTTC
TRBJ1-6	TRBV19	few	.	CASSAGSNNSPLHF	TGTGCCAGTAGCGCAGGGTCGAATAATTCACCCCTCCACTTT
TRBJ2-2	TRBV19	.	TRBD1	CASSIRGPTGELFF	TGTGCCAGTAGTATCAGGGGGCCCACCGGGGAGCTGTTTTTT
TRBJ2-2	TRBV29-1	few	.	CSVQANTGELFF	TGCAGCGTGCAGGCGAACACCGGGGAGCTGTTTTTT
TRBJ1-1	TRBV12-5	.	.	CASGLSPDTEAFF	TGTGCTAGTGGTTTAAGCCCGGACACTGAAGCTTTCTTT
TRBJ1-5	TRBV7-2	.	.	CASSLGIAGEGQPQHF	TGTGCCAGCAGCTTGGGCATTGCGGGGGAGGGCCAGCCCCAGCATTTT
TRBJ2-3	TRBV29-1	.	TRBD2	CSVARTSSTDTQYF	TGCAGCGTGGCGCGGACTAGTAGCACAGATACGCAGTATTTT
TRBJ2-7	TRBV5-6	.	TRBD2	CASSFLRGGSYEQYF	TGTGCCAGCAGCTTTCTTCGGGGGGGATCCTACGAGCAGTACTTC
TRBJ2-7	TRBV7-6	few	.	CASSLVVGYEQYF	TGTGCCAGCAGCTTAGTGGTCGGGTACGAGCAGTACTTC
TRBJ2-7	TRBV6-6	.	.	CASSSGMPYEQYF	TGTGCCAGCAGTTCCGGGATGCCCTACGAGCAGTACTTC
TRBJ2-1	TRBV18	.	.	CASSPPLRSSYNEQFF	TGTGCCAGCTCACCACCGTTGCGGAGCTCCTACAATGAGCAGTTCTTC
TRBJ2-7	TRBV27	once	.	CASSLYPGFEQYF	TGTGCCAGCAGTCTCTACCCAGGTTTCGAGCAGTACTTC
TRBJ1-6	TRBV2	.	.	CASSERGVSLSPLHF	TGTGCCAGCAGTGAACGGGGGGTTAGTCTTTCACCCCTCCACTTT
TRBJ2-1	TRBV11-3	.	TRBD1	CASRDSRIDYNEQFF	TGTGCCAGCCGGGACAGCAGGATAGACTACAATGAGCAGTTCTTC
TRBJ2-3	TRBV18	.	TRBD1	CASSPRTGGTTDTQYF	TGTGCCAGCTCACCACGAACAGGGGGGACCACAGATACGCAGTATTTT
TRBJ2-1	TRBV4-3	.	.	CASSQETRGWNEQFF	TGCGCCAGCAGCCAAGAGACCAGGGGCTGGAATGAGCAGTTCTTC
TRBJ2-1	TRBV11-2	.	TRBD1	CASSAGDRGGIEQFF	TGTGCCAGCTCTGCTGGGGACAGGGGAGGGATTGAGCAGTTCTTC
TRBJ2-3	TRBV3-1/TRBV3-2	.	.	CASSQDPRGSSTDTQYF	TGTGCCAGCAGCCAAGACCCGAGGGGGTCTAGCACAGATACGCAGTATTTT
TRBJ2-7	TRBV5-1	.	TRBD1	CASSLGTGGTYEQYF	TGCGCCAGCAGCTTAGGGACAGGGGGCACCTACGAGCAGTACTTC
TRBJ2-2	TRBV4-3	.	.	CASSQGGLGTGELFF	TGCGCCAGCAGCCAAGGGGGGCTCGGCACCGGGGAGCTGTTTTTT
TRBJ2-3	TRBV7-8	.	TRBD2	CASGTSGYSTDTQYF	TGTGCCAGCGGGACTAGCGGCTATAGCACAGATACGCAGTATTTT
TRBJ2-1	TRBV7-7	once	.	CASSFPLDTYNEQFF	TGTGCTAGCAGCTTCCCTCTTGATACTTACAATGAGCAGTTCTTC
TRBJ1-1	TRBV12-5	.	.	CASGTRASGSEAFF	TGTGCTAGTGGGACCAGGGCGTCGGGTTCTGAAGCTTTCTTT
TRBJ2-7	TRBV18	.	.	CASSPLPVGGEQYF	TGTGCCAGCTCACCGTTACCGGTAGGGGGCGAGCAGTACTTC
TRBJ1-2	TRBV7-8	.	.	CASSSSWGNYGYTF	TGTGCCAGCAGCTCTAGCTGGGGAAACTATGGCTACACCTTC
TRBJ2-5	TRBV27	.	.	CASRVFPSTGGQETQYF	TGTGCCAGCAGAGTTTTTCCTTCGACAGGCGGTCAAGAGACCCAGTACTTC
TRBJ1-1	TRBV7-9	.	.	CASSHRRGENNTEAFF	TGTGCCAGCAGCCACCGACGTGGGGAGAATAACACTGAAGCTTTCTTT
TRBJ1-2	TRBV7-8	few	TRBD1	CASSLVIGQGDGYTF	TGTGCCAGCAGCTTAGTTATTGGACAGGGTGACGGCTACACCTTC
TRBJ2-5	TRBV5-5	.	TRBD2	CASSSQRGDQETQYF	TGTGCCAGCAGCTCTCAACGGGGGGACCAAGAGACCCAGTACTTC
TRBJ2-1	TRBV5-1	.	.	CASSPQVLVDEQFF	TGCGCCAGCAGCCCCCAAGTCTTAGTCGATGAGCAGTTCTTC
TRBJ2-3	TRBV14	once	.	CASSQDLADTQYF	TGTGCCAGCAGCCAAGATCTAGCGGATACGCAGTATTTT
TRBJ1-5	TRBV18	.	.	CASSPQGQRGYSNQPQHF	TGTGCCAGCTCACCCCAGGGGCAGCGGGGTTATAGCAATCAGCCCCAGCATTTT
TRBJ1-5	TRBV12-3/TRBV12-4	.	.	CASSLGSHQPQHF	TGTGCCAGCAGTTTGGGCAGTCATCAGCCCCAGCATTTT
TRBJ2-4	TRBV7-9	.	.	CASSLGAALGDIQYF	TGTGCCAGCAGCCTCGGAGCGGCGCTCGGTGACATTCAGTACTTC
TRBJ1-2	TRBV27	once	.	CASSLAGGDGYTF	TGTGCCAGCAGTTTAGCGGGTGGCGATGGCTACACCTTC
TRBJ2-2	TRBV7-3	once	.	CASSPLASGGELFF	TGTGCCAGCAGCCCCTTAGCGTCGGGCGGGGAGCTGTTTTTT
TRBJ2-1	TRBV12-3/TRBV12-4	few	.	CATQTGAYNEQFF	TGTGCCACCCAGACAGGAGCCTACAATGAGCAGTTCTTC
TRBJ2-1	TRBV7-2	few	.	CASSFTGSSYNEQFF	TGTGCCAGCAGCTTCACAGGAAGCTCCTACAATGAGCAGTTCTTC
TRBJ1-1	TRBV11-3	few	TRBD1	CASSIGTGLYTEAFF	TGTGCCAGCAGCATCGGGACAGGACTTTACACTGAAGCTTTCTTT
TRBJ1-6	TRBV5-1	.	.	CASSLGQGSNSPLHF	TGCGCCAGCAGCTTGGGTCAGGGGAGCAATTCACCCCTCCACTTT
TRBJ1-2	TRBV10-1	many	TRBD1	CASRWGTGLLGITNYGYTF	TGCGCCAGCAGATGGGGGACAGGGCTGTTGGGGATAACTAACTATGGCTACACCTTC
TRBJ1-6	TRBV5-6	.	.	CASSYTGINSPLHF	TGTGCCAGCAGCTATACAGGGATTAATTCACCCCTCCACTTT
TRBJ1-2	TRBV5-5	.	.	CASSPGGGYGYTF	TGTGCCAGCAGCCCCGGGGGGGGCTATGGCTACACCTTC
TRBJ2-3	TRBV19	.	TRBD1	CASTMTGSTDTQYF	TGTGCCAGTACGATGACAGGGAGCACAGATACGCAGTATTTT
TRBJ2-2	TRBV3-1/TRBV3-2	few	TRBD2	CASSRNSGEGGELFF	TGTGCCAGCAGCCGCAATAGCGGGGAGGGCGGGGAGCTGTTTTTT
TRBJ1-1	TRBV11-2	few	.	CASSWGGRGTAEAFF	TGTGCCAGCAGCTGGGGTGGGCGAGGGACTGCTGAAGCTTTCTTT
TRBJ1-5	TRBV19	few	.	CASSPSTGWSNQPQHF	TGTGCCAGTAGTCCCTCGACAGGCTGGAGCAATCAGCCCCAGCATTTT
TRBJ2-1	TRBV7-6	.	TRBD2	CASSLVRVGGANEQFF	TGTGCCAGCAGCTTAGTCCGCGTCGGGGGGGCCAATGAGCAGTTCTTC
TRBJ2-5	TRBV11-1	.	.	CASGEDQETQYF	TGTGCCAGCGGAGAAGACCAAGAGACCCAGTACTTC
TRBJ2-7	TRBV7-9	few	TRBD2	CASSFSPGRDHEQYF	TGTGCCAGCAGCTTCTCCCCTGGGAGGGACCACGAGCAGTACTTC
TRBJ1-1	TRBV9	.	.	CASSVEGRTEAFF	TGTGCCAGCAGCGTAGAGGGGCGGACTGAAGCTTTCTTT
TRBJ2-1	TRBV2	few	TRBD2	CASSERSSGLNNEQFF	TGTGCCAGCAGTGAAAGGAGTAGCGGGCTGAACAATGAGCAGTTCTTC
TRBJ1-1	TRBV10-3	.	.	CAISDRRRENTEAFF	TGTGCCATCAGCGACCGGCGACGGGAGAACACTGAAGCTTTCTTT
TRBJ2-3	TRBV28	.	.	CASSYLQAADTQYF	TGTGCCAGCAGTTACCTACAGGCGGCGGATACGCAGTATTTT
TRBJ2-7	TRBV19	.	TRBD1	CASSARDSTYEQYF	TGTGCCAGTAGCGCCCGGGACAGCACCTACGAGCAGTACTTC